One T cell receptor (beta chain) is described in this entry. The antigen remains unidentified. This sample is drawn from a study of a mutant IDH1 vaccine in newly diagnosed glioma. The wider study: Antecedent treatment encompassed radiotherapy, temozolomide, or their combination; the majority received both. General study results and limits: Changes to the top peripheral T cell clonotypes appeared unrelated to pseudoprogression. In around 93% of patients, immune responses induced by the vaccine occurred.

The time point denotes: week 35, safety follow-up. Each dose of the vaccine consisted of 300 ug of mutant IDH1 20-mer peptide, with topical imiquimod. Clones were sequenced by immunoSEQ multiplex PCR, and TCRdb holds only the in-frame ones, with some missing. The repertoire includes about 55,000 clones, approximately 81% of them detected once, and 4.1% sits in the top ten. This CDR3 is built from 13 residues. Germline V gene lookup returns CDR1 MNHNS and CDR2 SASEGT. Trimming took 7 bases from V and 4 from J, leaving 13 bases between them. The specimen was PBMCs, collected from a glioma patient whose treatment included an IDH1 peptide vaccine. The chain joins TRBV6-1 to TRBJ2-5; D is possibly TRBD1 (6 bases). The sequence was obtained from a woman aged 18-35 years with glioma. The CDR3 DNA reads TGTGCCAGCACCCTCGGACAGATAGAGACCCAGTACTTC. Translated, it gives CASTLGQIETQYF.